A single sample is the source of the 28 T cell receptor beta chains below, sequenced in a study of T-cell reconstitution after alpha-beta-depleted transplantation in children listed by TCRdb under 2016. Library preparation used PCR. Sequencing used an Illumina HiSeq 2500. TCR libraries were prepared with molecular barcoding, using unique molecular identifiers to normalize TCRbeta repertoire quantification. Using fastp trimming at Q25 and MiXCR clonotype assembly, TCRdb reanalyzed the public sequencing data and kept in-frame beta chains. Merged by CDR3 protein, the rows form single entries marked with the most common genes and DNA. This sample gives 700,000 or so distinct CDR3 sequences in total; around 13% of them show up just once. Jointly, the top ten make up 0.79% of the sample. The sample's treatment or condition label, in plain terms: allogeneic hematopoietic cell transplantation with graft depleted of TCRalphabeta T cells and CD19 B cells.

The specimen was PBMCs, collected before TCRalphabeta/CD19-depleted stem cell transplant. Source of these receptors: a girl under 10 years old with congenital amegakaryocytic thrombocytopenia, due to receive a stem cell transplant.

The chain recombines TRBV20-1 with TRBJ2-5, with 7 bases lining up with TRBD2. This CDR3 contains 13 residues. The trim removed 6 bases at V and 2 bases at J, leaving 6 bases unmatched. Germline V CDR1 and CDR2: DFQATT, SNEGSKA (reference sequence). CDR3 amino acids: CSATGGGQETQYF. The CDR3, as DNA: TGCAGTGCCACCGGGGGAGGGCAAGAGACCCAGTACTTC.

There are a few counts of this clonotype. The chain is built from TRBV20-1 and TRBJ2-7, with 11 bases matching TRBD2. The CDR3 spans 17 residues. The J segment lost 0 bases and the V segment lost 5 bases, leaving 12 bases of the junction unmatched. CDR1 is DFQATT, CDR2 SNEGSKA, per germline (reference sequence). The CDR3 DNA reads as TGCAGTGCTCAAAAGACTAGCGGGGTAGAGAGCTCCTACGAGCAGTACTTC. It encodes CSAQKTSGVESSYEQYF.

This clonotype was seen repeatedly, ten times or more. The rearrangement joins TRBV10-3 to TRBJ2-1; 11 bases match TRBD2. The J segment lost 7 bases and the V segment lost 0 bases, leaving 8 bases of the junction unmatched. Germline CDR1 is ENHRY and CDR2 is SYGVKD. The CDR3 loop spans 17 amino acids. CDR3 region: CAISESVTSGTKNEQFF. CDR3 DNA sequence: TGTGCCATCAGTGAGTCAGTGACTAGCGGGACGAAAAATGAGCAGTTCTTC.

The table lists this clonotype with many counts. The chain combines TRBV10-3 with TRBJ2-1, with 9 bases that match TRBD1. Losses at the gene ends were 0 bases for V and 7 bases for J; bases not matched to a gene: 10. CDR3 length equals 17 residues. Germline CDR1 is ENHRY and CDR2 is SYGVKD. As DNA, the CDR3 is TGTGCCATCAGTGAGTCATTCGGACAGGGGAAGGGGAATGAGCAGTTCTTC. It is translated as CAISESFGQGKGNEQFF.

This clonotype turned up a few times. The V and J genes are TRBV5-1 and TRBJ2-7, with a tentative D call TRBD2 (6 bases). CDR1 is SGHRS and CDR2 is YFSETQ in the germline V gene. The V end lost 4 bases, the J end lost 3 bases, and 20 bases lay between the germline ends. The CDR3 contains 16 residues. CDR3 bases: TGCGCCAGCAGCCCGGGTTTAGGACTACCATACTACGAGCAGTACTTC. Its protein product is CASSPGLGLPYYEQYF. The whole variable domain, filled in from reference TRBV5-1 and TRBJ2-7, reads KAGVTQTPRYLIKTRGQQVTLSCSPISGHRSVSWYQQTPGQGLQFLFEYFSETQRNKGNFPGRFSGRQFSNSRSEMNVSTLELGDSALYLCASSPGLGLPYYEQYFGPGTRLTVT.

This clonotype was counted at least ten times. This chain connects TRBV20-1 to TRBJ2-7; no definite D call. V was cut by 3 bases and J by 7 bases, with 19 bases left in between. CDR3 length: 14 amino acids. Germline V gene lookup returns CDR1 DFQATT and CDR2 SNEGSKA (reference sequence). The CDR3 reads CSASLQPPPREQYF. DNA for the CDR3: TGCAGTGCTAGTTTACAGCCTCCGCCGCGGGAGCAGTACTTC.

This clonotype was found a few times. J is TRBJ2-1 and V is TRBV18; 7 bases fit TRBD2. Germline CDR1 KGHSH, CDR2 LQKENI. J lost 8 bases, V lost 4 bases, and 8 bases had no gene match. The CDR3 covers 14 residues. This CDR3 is CASSLGLGNDEQFF. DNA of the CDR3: TGTGCCAGCTCACTCGGACTAGGCAACGATGAGCAGTTCTTC.

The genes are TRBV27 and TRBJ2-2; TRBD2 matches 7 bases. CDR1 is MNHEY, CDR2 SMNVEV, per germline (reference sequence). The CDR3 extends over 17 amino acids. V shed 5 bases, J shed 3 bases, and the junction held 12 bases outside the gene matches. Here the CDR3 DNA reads TGTGCCAGCAGTCCCTTACCTACTAGCGACTACACCGGGGAGCTGTTTTTT. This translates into CASSPLPTSDYTGELFF.

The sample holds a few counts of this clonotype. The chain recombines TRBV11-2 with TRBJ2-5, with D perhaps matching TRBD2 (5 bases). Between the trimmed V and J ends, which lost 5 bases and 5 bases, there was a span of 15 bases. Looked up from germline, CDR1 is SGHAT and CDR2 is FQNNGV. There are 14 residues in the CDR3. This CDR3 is CASSPLWRGETQYF. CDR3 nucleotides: TGTGCCAGCAGCCCCCTCTGGAGAGGGGAGACCCAGTACTTC.

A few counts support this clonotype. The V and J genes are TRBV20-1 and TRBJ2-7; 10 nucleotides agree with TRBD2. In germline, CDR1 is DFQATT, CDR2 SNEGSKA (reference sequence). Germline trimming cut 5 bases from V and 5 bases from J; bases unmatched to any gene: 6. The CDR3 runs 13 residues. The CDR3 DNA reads TGCAGTGCTCGTACTAGCGGGATGAACGAGCAGTACTTC. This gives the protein CSARTSGMNEQYF.

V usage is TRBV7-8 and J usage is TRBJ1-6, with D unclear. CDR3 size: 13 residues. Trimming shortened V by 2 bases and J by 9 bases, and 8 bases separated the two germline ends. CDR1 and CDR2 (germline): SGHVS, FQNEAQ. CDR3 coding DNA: TGTGCCAGCAGCTTATCTGAGGTTTCACCCCTCCACTTT. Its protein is CASSLSEVSPLHF. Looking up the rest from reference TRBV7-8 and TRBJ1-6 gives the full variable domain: GAGVSQSPRYKVAKRGQDVALRCDPISGHVSLFWYQQALGQGPEFLTYFQNEAQLDKSGLPSDRFFAERPEGSVSTLKIQRTQQEDSAVYLCASSLSEVSPLHFGNGTRLTVT.

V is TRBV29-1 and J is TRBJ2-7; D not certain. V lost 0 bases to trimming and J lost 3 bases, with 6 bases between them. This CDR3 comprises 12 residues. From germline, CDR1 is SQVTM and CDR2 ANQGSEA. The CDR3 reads CSVEEEFYEQYF. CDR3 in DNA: TGCAGCGTTGAAGAGGAGTTCTACGAGCAGTACTTC.

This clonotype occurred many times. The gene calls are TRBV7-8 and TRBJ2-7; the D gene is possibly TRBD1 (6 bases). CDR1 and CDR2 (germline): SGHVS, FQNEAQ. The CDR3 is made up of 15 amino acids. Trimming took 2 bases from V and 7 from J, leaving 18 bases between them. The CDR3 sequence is CASSLSFVRDREQYF. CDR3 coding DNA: TGTGCCAGCAGCTTAAGCTTCGTCCGAGACAGGGAGCAGTACTTC.

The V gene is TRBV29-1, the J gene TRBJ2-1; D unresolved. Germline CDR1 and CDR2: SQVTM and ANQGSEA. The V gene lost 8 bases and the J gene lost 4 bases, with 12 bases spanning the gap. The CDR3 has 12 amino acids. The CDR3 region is CSLAPGYNEQFF. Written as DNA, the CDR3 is TGCAGCCTCGCGCCTGGGTACAATGAGCAGTTCTTC.

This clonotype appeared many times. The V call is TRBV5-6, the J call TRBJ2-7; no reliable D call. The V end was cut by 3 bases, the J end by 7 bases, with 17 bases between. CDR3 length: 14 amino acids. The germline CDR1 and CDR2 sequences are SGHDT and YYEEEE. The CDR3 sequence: CASSSLSNFGEQYF. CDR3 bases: TGTGCCAGCAGCTCATTGAGCAACTTTGGGGAGCAGTACTTC.

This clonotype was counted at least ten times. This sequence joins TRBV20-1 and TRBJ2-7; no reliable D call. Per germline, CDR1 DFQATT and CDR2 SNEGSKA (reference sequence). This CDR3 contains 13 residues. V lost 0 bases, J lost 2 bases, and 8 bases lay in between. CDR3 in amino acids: CSAREFSPYEQYF. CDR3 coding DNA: TGCAGTGCTAGAGAATTTTCCCCCTACGAGCAGTACTTC.

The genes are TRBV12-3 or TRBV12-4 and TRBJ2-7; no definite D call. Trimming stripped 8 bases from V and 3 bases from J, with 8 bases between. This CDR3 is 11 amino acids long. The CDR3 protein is CASWGVYEQYF. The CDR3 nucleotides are TGTGCCAGCTGGGGTGTCTACGAGCAGTACTTC.

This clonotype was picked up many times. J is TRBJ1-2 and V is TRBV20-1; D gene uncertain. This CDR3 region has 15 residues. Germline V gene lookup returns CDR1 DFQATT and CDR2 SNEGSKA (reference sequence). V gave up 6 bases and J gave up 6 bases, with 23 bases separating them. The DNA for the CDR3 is TGCAGTGCGCTCCCATTTTTGGAGAAAAGGGATGGCTACACCTTC. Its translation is CSALPFLEKRDGYTF.

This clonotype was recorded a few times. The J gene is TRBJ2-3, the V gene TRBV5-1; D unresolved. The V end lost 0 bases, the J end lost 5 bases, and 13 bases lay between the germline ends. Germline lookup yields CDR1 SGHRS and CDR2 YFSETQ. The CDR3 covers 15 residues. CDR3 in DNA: TGCGCCAGCAGCTTGGGAAGTTATATTCGAGATACGCAGTATTTT. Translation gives CASSLGSYIRDTQYF.

Written as DNA, the CDR3 is TGCAGTGCCAGGGGGACAGACTCCTACAATGAGCAGTTCTTC. Protein: CSARGTDSYNEQFF. The chain joins TRBV20-1 to TRBJ2-1; 7 bases fit TRBD1. Germline loops: CDR1 DFQATT, CDR2 SNEGSKA (reference sequence). The CDR3 length is 14 residues. Germline trimming cut 6 bases from V and 0 bases from J; bases unmatched to any gene: 5.

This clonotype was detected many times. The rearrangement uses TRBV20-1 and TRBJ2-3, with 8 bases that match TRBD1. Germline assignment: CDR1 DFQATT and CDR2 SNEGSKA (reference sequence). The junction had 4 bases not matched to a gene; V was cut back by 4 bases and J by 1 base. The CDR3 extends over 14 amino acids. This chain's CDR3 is CSAIDRGGTDTQYF. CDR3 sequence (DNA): TGCAGTGCTATCGACAGGGGAGGCACAGATACGCAGTATTTT.

CDR3 DNA sequence: TGTGCCAGCAGCTTATGGCGGGAGGGCCGTGAGACCCAGTACTTC. This encodes CASSLWREGRETQYF. The gene calls are TRBV7-8 and TRBJ2-5; 9 bases map to TRBD2. CDR1 and CDR2 (germline): SGHVS, FQNEAQ. The V gene end was trimmed by 2 bases and the J gene end by 5 bases; junction bases not matched to a gene: 6. The CDR3 runs to 15 residues.

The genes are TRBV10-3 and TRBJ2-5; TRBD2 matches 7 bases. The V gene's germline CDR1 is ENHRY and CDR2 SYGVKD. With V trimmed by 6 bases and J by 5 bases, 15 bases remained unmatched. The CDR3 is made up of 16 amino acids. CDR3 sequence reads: CAIRREGFGTMETQYF. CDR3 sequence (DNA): TGTGCCATCAGAAGGGAGGGGTTCGGGACCATGGAGACCCAGTACTTC.

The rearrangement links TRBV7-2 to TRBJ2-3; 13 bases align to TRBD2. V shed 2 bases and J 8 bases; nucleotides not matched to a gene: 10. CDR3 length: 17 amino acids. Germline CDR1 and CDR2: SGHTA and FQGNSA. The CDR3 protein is CASSLPGARLAGGTQYF. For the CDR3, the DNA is TGTGCCAGCAGCTTACCCGGAGCCCGACTAGCGGGAGGTACGCAGTATTTT.

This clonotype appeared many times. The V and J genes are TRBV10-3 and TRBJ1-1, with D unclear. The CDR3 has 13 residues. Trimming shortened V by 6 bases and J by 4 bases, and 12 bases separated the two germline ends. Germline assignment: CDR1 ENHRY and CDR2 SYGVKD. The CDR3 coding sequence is TGTGCCATCAGCCCAGAGGGCGGCACTGAAGCTTTCTTT. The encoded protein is CAISPEGGTEAFF.

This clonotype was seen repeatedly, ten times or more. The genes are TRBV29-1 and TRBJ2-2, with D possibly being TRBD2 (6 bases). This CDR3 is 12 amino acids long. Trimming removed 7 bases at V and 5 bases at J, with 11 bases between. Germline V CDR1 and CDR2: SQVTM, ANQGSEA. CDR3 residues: CSGSGGTGELFF. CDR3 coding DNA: TGCAGCGGCTCCGGAGGGACCGGGGAGCTGTTTTTT.

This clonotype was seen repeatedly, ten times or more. CDR3 amino acids: CASSLYYTGELFF. The CDR3 DNA reads TGCGCCAGCAGCTTGTATTACACCGGGGAGCTGTTTTTT. This chain joins TRBV5-1 and TRBJ2-2; unclear D gene. The length of the CDR3 is 13 residues. Per germline, CDR1 SGHRS and CDR2 YFSETQ. The V gene lost 1 base and the J gene lost 3 bases, with 4 bases spanning the gap.

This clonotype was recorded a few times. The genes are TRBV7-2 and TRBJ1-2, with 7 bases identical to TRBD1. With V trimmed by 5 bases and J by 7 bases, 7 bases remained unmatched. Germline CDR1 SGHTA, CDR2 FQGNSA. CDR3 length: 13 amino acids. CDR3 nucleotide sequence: TGTGCCAGCAGCGCCAGGACAGGTCCTGGCTACACCTTC. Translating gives CASSARTGPGYTF. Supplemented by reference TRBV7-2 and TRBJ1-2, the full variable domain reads GAGVSQSPSNKVTEKGKDVELRCDPISGHTALYWYRQSLGQGLEFLIYFQGNSAPDKSGLPSDRFSAERTGGSVSTLTIQRTQQEDSAVYLCASSARTGPGYTFGSGTRLTVV.